This T cell receptor beta chain is from a study of Ad26.COV2.S vaccination and SARS-CoV-2 variants. In the study overall: The donor participated in the COV1001 trial, in its Ad26.COV2.S arm. Intramuscular Ad26.COV2.S doses were given once or twice, 56 days apart.

Stated treatment: about 20 received Ad26.COV2.S at low or high dose, single or two shots; roughly five received placebo; per-sample allocation not given. Specimen acquisition occurred on day 63 following the initial vaccine or placebo injection. Study conclusions and caveats: Placebo and vaccine recipients had non-spike TCR breadth that was similar.

Sequenced by immunoSEQ multiplex PCR; TCRdb stores in-frame clones only, minus some. The sample has about 330,000 clones, roughly 90% seen once; the top ten hold about 5.4%. On this clone: Its antigen is as yet unknown.

The CDR3 extends over 15 amino acids. Germline lookup yields CDR1 SGHAT and CDR2 FQNNGV. After removal of 1 base from V and 2 bases from J, the junction contained 4 bases not matched to a gene. This receptor was obtained from a person aged 18-65 years who received the Ad26.COV2.S COVID-19 vaccine or a placebo. This sequence joins TRBV11-2 and TRBJ1-2; 7 bases agree with TRBD1. The sample consisted of peripheral blood, taken in a trial of Ad26.COV2.S vaccine versus placebo. The CDR3 loop is CASSLGTGLNYGYTF. The DNA for the CDR3 is TGTGCCAGCAGCTTAGGGACAGGTTTGAACTATGGCTACACCTTC.